Listed below are T cell receptor beta chains from one sample, sequenced in a study of cytomegalovirus exposure and HLA in healthy donors. Some clones are missing from TCRdb's copy, which holds only in-frame ones; the method was immunoSEQ multiplex PCR. The listing contains some 110,000 clones. The source material was PBMCs. Receptors originate from a man aged 40-49 years in good health and CMV-seronegative. Each CDR3 is given without its conserved first and last residue.

J gene: TRBJ2-7
V gene: TRBV7-9
CDR3 length: 12
CDR3 protein: ASSPQGEDYEQY

J gene: TRBJ1-4
V gene: TRBV5-1
CDR3 length: 12
CDR3 protein: ASSLTLTGEKLF

J gene: TRBJ1-3
V gene: TRBV7-2
CDR3 length: 13
CDR3 protein: ASSIRGDSGNTIY

J gene: TRBJ1-1
V gene: TRBV5-1
CDR3 length: 11
CDR3 protein: ASSLIGAVGAF

J gene: TRBJ2-5
V gene: TRBV5-1
CDR3 length: 13
CDR3 protein: ASTRGGGLQETQY

J gene: TRBJ2-3
V gene: TRBV7-9
CDR3 length: 12
CDR3 protein: ASSLARGLDTQY

J gene: TRBJ1-1
V gene: TRBV11-3
CDR3 length: 12
CDR3 protein: ASSFTRANTEAF

J gene: TRBJ2-2
V gene: TRBV2
CDR3 length: 12
CDR3 protein: ASTRIGGTGELF

J gene: TRBJ2-7
V gene: TRBV30
CDR3 length: 9
CDR3 protein: AGGSPYEQY

J gene: TRBJ2-1
V gene: TRBV7-9
CDR3 length: 12
CDR3 protein: ASCPGTNYNEQF

J gene: TRBJ2-1
V gene: TRBV30
CDR3 length: 10
CDR3 protein: AWRQLLYEQF

J gene: TRBJ2-7
V gene: TRBV27
CDR3 length: 12
CDR3 protein: ASSPRLQTGEQY

J gene: TRBJ2-5
V gene: TRBV6-5
CDR3 length: 13
CDR3 protein: ASSYRGQNQETQY

J gene: NA
V gene: TRBV5-6
CDR3 length: 12
CDR3 protein: ASSTGTSSYEQY

J gene: TRBJ2-1
V gene: TRBV7-8
CDR3 length: 18
CDR3 protein: ASSMLLAGEWASSYNEQF

J gene: TRBJ2-7
V gene: TRBV6-5
CDR3 length: 12
CDR3 protein: ASSILAGVREQY

J gene: TRBJ2-7
V gene: TRBV28
CDR3 length: 11
CDR3 protein: ASMPGSSYEQY

J gene: TRBJ2-7
V gene: TRBV9
CDR3 length: 14
CDR3 protein: ASSLGTSGRLDEQY

J gene: TRBJ2-7
V gene: TRBV28
CDR3 length: 12
CDR3 protein: ASSLGTSGYEQY

J gene: TRBJ2-1
V gene: TRBV19
CDR3 length: 13
CDR3 protein: ASSTLAGRNNEQF

J gene: TRBJ1-1
V gene: TRBV5-6
CDR3 length: 12
CDR3 protein: ASSVIQGFTEAF

J gene: TRBJ2-1
V gene: TRBV6-5
CDR3 length: 13
CDR3 protein: ASSYSWGGVYEQF

J gene: TRBJ2-5
V gene: TRBV6-4
CDR3 length: 12
CDR3 protein: ASSADTSGKTQY

J gene: TRBJ2-7
V gene: TRBV29-1
CDR3 length: 9
CDR3 protein: SAGETYEQY

J gene: TRBJ2-1
V gene: TRBV19
CDR3 length: 13
CDR3 protein: ASRTTSGRDREQF

J gene: TRBJ1-4
V gene: TRBV7-2
CDR3 length: 14
CDR3 protein: ASSLVGGATNEKLF

J gene: TRBJ2-7
V gene: TRBV5-1
CDR3 length: 14
CDR3 protein: ASRMGSGARVYEQY

J gene: TRBJ2-7
V gene: TRBV6-1
CDR3 length: 11
CDR3 protein: ASSEAEDYEQY

J gene: TRBJ2-2
V gene: TRBV7-3
CDR3 length: 13
CDR3 protein: ASSWSPGSPGELF

J gene: TRBJ1-1
V gene: TRBV30
CDR3 length: 12
CDR3 protein: AWGEETEDVEAF

J gene: TRBJ2-1
V gene: TRBV30
CDR3 length: 11
CDR3 protein: AWDRDYYNEQF

J gene: TRBJ1-3
V gene: TRBV11-2
CDR3 length: 13
CDR3 protein: ASKSTASSGNTIY

J gene: TRBJ2-5
V gene: TRBV10-3
CDR3 length: 14
CDR3 protein: AISPDAIAERGAQY

J gene: TRBJ2-7
V gene: TRBV7-8
CDR3 length: 13
CDR3 protein: ASSLDRTGYYEQY

J gene: TRBJ2-7
V gene: TRBV2
CDR3 length: 12
CDR3 protein: AGGRASGSSEQY

J gene: TRBJ2-1
V gene: TRBV4-2
CDR3 length: 13
CDR3 protein: ASSPTSGIGNEQF

J gene: TRBJ2-6
V gene: TRBV29-1
CDR3 length: 12
CDR3 protein: SVGTSDGANVLT

J gene: TRBJ1-1
V gene: TRBV7-3
CDR3 length: 15
CDR3 protein: ASTHRGRVGARTEAF

J gene: TRBJ1-1
V gene: TRBV11-3
CDR3 length: 11
CDR3 protein: ASSHRGGTEAF

J gene: TRBJ1-1
V gene: TRBV29-1
CDR3 length: 10
CDR3 protein: SVEDLGREAF

J gene: TRBJ2-3
V gene: TRBV13
CDR3 length: 13
CDR3 protein: ASTGEGSRLNTQY

J gene: TRBJ2-7
V gene: TRBV5-6
CDR3 length: 10
CDR3 protein: ASSWTGYEQY

J gene: TRBJ2-1
V gene: TRBV10-3
CDR3 length: 11
CDR3 protein: AISEGVWQDKF

J gene: TRBJ1-4
V gene: TRBV6-1
CDR3 length: 12
CDR3 protein: ASKAGGSREKLF

J gene: TRBJ2-1
V gene: TRBV11-2
CDR3 length: 12
CDR3 protein: ASSPWGAYNEQF

J gene: TRBJ2-7
V gene: TRBV5-8
CDR3 length: 11
CDR3 protein: ASRFLDPYEQY

J gene: TRBJ2-7
V gene: TRBV13
CDR3 length: 15
CDR3 protein: ASSSTLLRDPLPEQY

J gene: TRBJ2-7
V gene: TRBV29-1
CDR3 length: 11
CDR3 protein: SVVQGSSYEQY

J gene: TRBJ1-1
V gene: TRBV30
CDR3 length: 10
CDR3 protein: AWSRGATEAF

J gene: TRBJ2-7
V gene: TRBV6-6
CDR3 length: 11
CDR3 protein: ASSIKRSYEQY

J gene: TRBJ2-1
V gene: TRBV10-2
CDR3 length: 11
CDR3 protein: ASRNSGNNEQF

J gene: TRBJ1-1
V gene: TRBV4-1
CDR3 length: 14
CDR3 protein: ASSQDFWTLDTEAF